These 30 T cell receptor beta chains were sequenced from one sample in a study of blood T cell repertoires in COVID-19. The assay was immunoSEQ multiplex PCR, and TCRdb's table has in-frame clones only and misses some. The table lists approximately 330,000 clones, under 90% of them singletons. Sequencing input: PBMCs or T cells enriched from blood (not recorded which). Receptors were obtained from a woman aged 30 to 39 who had recovered from COVID-19.

This chain joins TRBV5-1 and TRBJ2-1, with 8 bases matching TRBD1. Germline assignment: CDR1 SGHRS and CDR2 YFSETQ. The CDR3 runs 14 residues. Trimming at V came to 4 bases and at J to 12 bases, leaving 12 bases not matched to a gene. Written as DNA, the CDR3 is TGCGCCAGCAGCCCAGCCGGGACAGGAAGTTCGCAGTTCTTC. Translation: CASSPAGTGSSQFF.

The chain uses TRBV5-1 and TRBJ1-1, with D maybe TRBD1 (5 bases). Germline V gene lookup returns CDR1 SGHRS and CDR2 YFSETQ. The V gene lost 0 bases and the J gene lost 10 bases, with 19 bases spanning the gap. The CDR3 spans 15 residues. CDR3 in amino acids: CASSLVYRYARGAFF. The CDR3 nucleotides are TGCGCCAGCAGCTTGGTCTACAGGTACGCTCGTGGAGCTTTCTTT.

Of note for this clone: Compared with germline, one end of the junction differs, possibly owing to a read error. The rearrangement links TRBV6-1 to TRBJ2-7; TRBD1 matches at 7 bases. Germline assignment: CDR1 MNHNS and CDR2 SASEGT. CDR3 length: 16 amino acids. CDR3 sequence reads: CASREDGTDSSYEQYF. As DNA, the CDR3 is TGTGCCAGCAGAGAAGACGGGACAGATAGCTCCTACGAGCAGTACTTC.

This rearrangement joins TRBV7-9 to TRBJ2-7, with 7 bases lining up with TRBD1. The CDR3 runs to 13 residues. The V and J ends lost 8 bases and 3 bases, in that order; junction bases with no gene match: 7. Germline values: CDR1 SEHNR, CDR2 FQNEAQ (reference sequence). CDR3 region: CASGTELIYEQYF. As DNA, the CDR3 is TGTGCCAGCGGGACAGAACTAATCTACGAGCAGTACTTC.

This sequence joins TRBV25-1 and TRBJ2-5, with D possibly TRBD1 on 6 matching bases. Germline V CDR1 and CDR2: MGHDK, SYGVNS. The CDR3 consists of 17 residues. The V and J ends lost 1 base and 3 bases respectively, with 18 bases between them. In DNA form, the CDR3 reads TGTGCCAGCAGTGAATCGGTCCACAGGGACGGGAAAGAGACCCAGTACTTC. Translated: CASSESVHRDGKETQYF.

The J gene is TRBJ2-7, the V gene TRBV12-1; TRBD2, the D gene given by the table, was not confirmed from the DNA. TRBV12-1 is flagged as a pseudogene. This CDR3 is 17 amino acids long. CDR3: CASSFVLVSGRIYEQYF. As DNA, the CDR3 is TGTGCCAGCAGCTTTGTTTTAGTTAGCGGGAGAATTTACGAGCAGTACTTC.

CDR3 DNA: TGTGCCGGAACAGGGGGAGAGAAGGACTACGAGCAGTACTTC. It translates to CAGTGGEKDYEQYF. The chain joins TRBV2 to TRBJ2-7, with 8 bases fitting TRBD1. This CDR3 contains 14 residues. The V gene's germline CDR1 is SNHLY and CDR2 FYNNEI. The junction had 12 bases not matched to a gene; V was cut back by 11 bases and J by 3 bases.

The rearrangement uses TRBV7-2 and TRBJ1-4; 9 bases agree with TRBD1. Germline V gives CDR1 SGHTA, CDR2 FQGNSA. CDR3 length equals 15 residues. Trimming took 3 bases from V and 3 from J; bases not matched to a gene: 2. The CDR3 sequence is CASSFDRGANEKLFF. The CDR3 DNA reads TGTGCCAGCAGCTTCGACAGGGGGGCTAATGAAAAACTGTTTTTT. Drawing the rest from reference TRBV7-2 and TRBJ1-4, the complete variable domain is GAGVSQSPSNKVTEKGKDVELRCDPISGHTALYWYRQSLGQGLEFLIYFQGNSAPDKSGLPSDRFSAERTGGSVSTLTIQRTQQEDSAVYLCASSFDRGANEKLFFGSGTQLSVL.

The chain recombines TRBV28 with TRBJ2-3; 10 bases map to TRBD2. Germline V gives CDR1 MDHEN, CDR2 SYDVKM. With V trimmed by 8 bases and J by 6 bases, 5 bases remained unmatched. The CDR3 extends over 13 amino acids. The CDR3 is CASLAGALDTQYF. DNA of the CDR3: TGTGCCAGCCTAGCGGGAGCTTTGGATACGCAGTATTTT.

The chain recombines TRBV3-1 (or the pseudogene TRBV3-2) with TRBJ2-1, with 9 bases fitting TRBD2. The CDR3 totals 17 residues. Germline V gene data show CDR1 as LGHDT and CDR2 as YNNKEL (reference sequence). With 4 bases clipped from V and 7 bases from J, the junction kept 14 bases outside the gene matches. CDR3 region: CASSPRDSGRLENEQFF. As DNA, the CDR3 is TGTGCCAGCAGCCCGAGGGACAGCGGGAGGTTGGAAAATGAGCAGTTCTTC.

The CDR3 sequence: CASQGVPGGTEAFF. The CDR3 bases are TGCGCCAGTCAGGGGGTTCCTGGTGGCACTGAAGCTTTCTTT. The rearrangement links TRBV4-1 to TRBJ1-1, with 7 nucleotides matching TRBD1. The V segment lost 9 bases and the J segment 4 bases; nucleotides outside the gene matches: 11. Germline V gene sequence: CDR1 MGHRA, CDR2 YSYEKL. The CDR3 runs 14 residues.

The V call is TRBV19, the J call TRBJ1-2, with 8 nucleotides matching TRBD1. Germline trimming cut 3 bases from V and 6 bases from J; bases unmatched to any gene: 6. The CDR3 spans 14 residues. Germline V gives CDR1 LNHDA, CDR2 SQIVND (reference sequence). The CDR3 loop is CASSIGQGSDGYTF. The DNA of the CDR3 is TGTGCCAGTAGTATCGGACAGGGTAGTGATGGCTACACCTTC.

V gene TRBV7-9 combines with J gene TRBJ2-7, with TRBD1 matching 8 bases. In germline, CDR1 is SEHNR, CDR2 FQNEAQ (reference sequence). CDR3 size: 15 residues. J was trimmed by 6 bases and V by 5 bases; bases with no gene match: 12. CDR3 coding DNA: TGTGCCAGCAGCCCTTTAGGGACAGGCTTCGGCGAGCAGTACTTC. Protein: CASSPLGTGFGEQYF. The entire variable domain, with the rest obtained from reference TRBV7-9 and TRBJ2-7, is as follows: DTGVSQNPRHKITKRGQNVTFRCDPISEHNRLYWYRQTLGQGPEFLTYFQNEAQLEKSRLLSDRFSAERPKGSFSTLEIQRTEQGDSAMYLCASSPLGTGFGEQYFGPGTRLTVT.

This chain links TRBV19 with TRBJ2-2; D is uncertain. V lost 5 bases and J lost 1, with 5 bases in between. The CDR3 contains 13 residues. The germline V gene has CDR1 LNHDA and CDR2 SQIVND (reference sequence). The CDR3: CASSEQNTGELFF. CDR3 coding DNA: TGTGCCAGTAGTGAGCAGAACACCGGGGAGCTGTTTTTT.

The V call is TRBV24-1, the J call TRBJ2-5; D may be TRBD2 (5 bases). V was pared by 9 bases and J by 5 bases, with 15 bases between. The CDR3 contains 13 residues. CDR1 and CDR2 (germline): KGHDR, SFDVKD. CDR3 nucleotide sequence: TGTGCCACCTCCGAGGGCGGAGAGGAGACCCAGTACTTC. Protein: CATSEGGEETQYF.

J is TRBJ1-1 and V is TRBV19; 8 bases are shared with TRBD1. The CDR3 consists of 14 residues. Germline V gene data show CDR1 as LNHDA and CDR2 as SQIVND (reference sequence). The junction had 10 bases not matched to a gene; V was cut back by 7 bases and J by 6 bases. For the CDR3, the DNA is TGTGCCAGTACCCTAGACAGGGGCAGCTCTGAAGCTTTCTTT. It is translated as CASTLDRGSSEAFF.

This clone was detected once. The chain combines TRBV10-3 with TRBJ2-6, with 9 bases identical to TRBD1. Germline V lookup: CDR1 ENHRY, CDR2 SYGVKD. Trimming removed 6 bases from V and 0 bases from J; junction bases left unmatched: 15. The CDR3 contains 20 residues. This CDR3 is CAISGDRASLPRSGANVLTF. In DNA form, the CDR3 reads TGTGCCATCAGCGGGGACAGGGCCTCACTCCCTCGCTCTGGGGCCAACGTCCTGACTTTC.

The chain has TRBV18 and TRBJ2-7; 10 bases agree with TRBD1. The CDR3 length is 16 residues. V dropped 5 bases and J dropped 2; count of bases not matched to a gene: 9. Germline V CDR1 and CDR2: KGHSH, LQKENI. CDR3 in amino acids: CASSSFPGTGAYEQYF. The CDR3 DNA is TGTGCCAGCTCATCCTTTCCCGGGACAGGGGCCTACGAGCAGTACTTC.

CDR3 sequence: CASSPLVGTEAFF. The CDR3 nucleotides read TGTGCCAGCTCACCGTTAGTCGGCACTGAAGCTTTCTTT. The chain uses TRBV18 and TRBJ1-1; no clear D. Trimming removed 3 bases from V and 4 bases from J, with 9 bases in between. Per the germline V gene, CDR1 is KGHSH and CDR2 is LQKENI. The CDR3 totals 13 residues.

The chain has TRBV28 and TRBJ1-2; 7 nucleotides line up with TRBD1. V dropped 4 bases and J dropped 4; count of bases not matched to a gene: 9. Germline CDR1 is MDHEN and CDR2 is SYDVKM. The CDR3 runs to 15 residues. CDR3 protein: CASSSSGTAIYGYTF. As DNA, the CDR3 is TGTGCCAGCAGTTCATCCGGGACAGCGATCTATGGCTACACCTTC.

CDR3 sequence (DNA): TGCAGCGTTGAGACAGACTCTGGAAACACCATATATTTT. It translates to CSVETDSGNTIYF. V gene TRBV29-1 combines with J gene TRBJ1-3, with a tentative D call TRBD1 (5 bases). CDR1 is SQVTM and CDR2 is ANQGSEA in the germline V gene. Trimming shortened V by 3 bases and J by 0 bases, and 6 bases separated the two germline ends. The CDR3 spans 13 residues.

The J gene is TRBJ2-1, the V gene TRBV2; the match to TRBD1 covers 7 bases. There are 11 residues in the CDR3. Losses at the gene ends were 6 bases for V and 9 bases for J; bases not matched to a gene: 2. Germline loops: CDR1 SNHLY, CDR2 FYNNEI. CDR3 DNA sequence: TGTGCCAGCAGCAGGGGGACTGAGCAGTTCTTC. Encoded protein: CASSRGTEQFF.

This chain uses TRBV18 with TRBJ2-7, with 8 bases matching TRBD1. CDR1 KGHSH and CDR2 LQKENI come from the germline V gene. This CDR3 is 14 amino acids long. J lost 4 bases, V lost 4 bases, and 6 bases had no gene match. The CDR3 here is CASSQGQDLYEQYF. CDR3 DNA sequence: TGTGCCAGCTCACAGGGACAGGATTTGTACGAGCAGTACTTC.

The CDR3 sequence is CASSLETGGVYTEAFF. CDR3 DNA: TGCGCCAGCAGCTTGGAGACAGGGGGGGTATACACTGAAGCTTTCTTT. V usage is TRBV5-1 and J usage is TRBJ1-1, with 9 bases fitting TRBD1. CDR1 and CDR2 (germline): SGHRS, YFSETQ. The trim removed 0 bases at V and 3 bases at J, leaving 6 bases unmatched. This CDR3 is 16 amino acids long. The whole variable domain, filled in from reference TRBV5-1 and TRBJ1-1, reads KAGVTQTPRYLIKTRGQQVTLSCSPISGHRSVSWYQQTPGQGLQFLFEYFSETQRNKGNFPGRFSGRQFSNSRSEMNVSTLELGDSALYLCASSLETGGVYTEAFFGQGTRLTVV.

This clone is a singleton in its sample. The genes are TRBV7-3 and TRBJ2-6; no firm D call. Trimming removed 3 bases from V and 0 bases from J, with 6 bases in between. Germline V lookup: CDR1 SGHTA, CDR2 FQGTGA. This CDR3 region has 15 residues. The CDR3 sequence is CASSLGSSGANVLTF. The CDR3 DNA sequence: TGTGCCAGCAGCTTGGGCAGCTCTGGGGCCAACGTCCTGACTTTC.

The chain uses TRBV10-2 and TRBJ1-4, with TRBD1 identical over 8 bases. Germline V lookup: CDR1 WSHSY, CDR2 SAAADI. This CDR3 is built from 15 residues. V dropped 6 bases and J dropped 5; count of bases not matched to a gene: 8. Here the CDR3 DNA reads TGCGCCAGCAGGGACGGACAGGGACTAAATGAAAAACTGTTTTTT. Its translation: CASRDGQGLNEKLFF.

V is TRBV25-1 and J is TRBJ1-2; 10 bases map to TRBD1. Germline trimming cut 5 bases from V and 6 bases from J; bases unmatched to any gene: 12. There are 16 residues in the CDR3. Per the germline V gene, CDR1 is MGHDK and CDR2 is SYGVNS. The CDR3 here is CASSRAPPGTGDGYTF. The CDR3 nucleotides are TGTGCCAGCAGTCGTGCCCCCCCCGGGACAGGGGATGGCTACACCTTC.

The chain employs TRBV4-3 and TRBJ2-7; a possible D gene is TRBD2 (5 bases). The V and J ends lost 2 bases and 7 bases respectively, with 21 bases between them. Per the germline V gene, CDR1 is LGHNA and CDR2 is YSLEER. This CDR3 contains 16 residues. CDR3 nucleotides: TGCGCCAGCAGCCAATTTATCAGCGGCTTCATGGGGGAGCAGTACTTC. Translated: CASSQFISGFMGEQYF.

This chain links TRBV6-5 with TRBJ1-4; possibly TRBD1 for D (6 bases). There are 15 residues in the CDR3. V lost 6 bases, J lost 5 bases, and 16 bases lay in between. Germline V gene sequence: CDR1 MNHEY, CDR2 SVGAGI. CDR3 nucleotide sequence: TGTGCCAGCAGCCTAGAGGGGGGGGTAAATGAAAAACTGTTTTTT. It is translated as CASSLEGGVNEKLFF.

The chain couples TRBV18 to TRBJ1-3, with TRBD1 matching 7 bases. The CDR3 totals 14 residues. Germline V gives CDR1 KGHSH, CDR2 LQKENI. The trim removed 0 bases at V and 5 bases at J, leaving 1 base unmatched. The CDR3 loop is CASSPPGQRNTIYF. CDR3 DNA: TGTGCCAGCTCACCACCGGGACAGCGAAACACCATATATTTT.